This entry lists 9 T cell receptor beta chains sequenced from one sample in a study of T cells in tuberculosis. Repertoires were generated with immunoSEQ multiplex PCR, while TCRdb's copy carries only in-frame clones and drops some. The repertoire holds 25,000 to 40,000 clones, with under 95% as singletons. Sequencing used PBMCs. The receptor source for this set is a donor between 5 and 29 years old with latent tuberculosis or without tuberculosis infection. Some clones in this sample may be carry-over from other donors' samples.

V is TRBV9 and J is TRBJ2-2, with a weak D call TRBD2 (5 bases). The CDR3 extends over 15 amino acids. Between the trimmed V and J ends, which lost 4 bases and 2 bases, there was a span of 12 bases. Germline V gene sequence: CDR1 SGDLS, CDR2 YYNGEE. The CDR3 loop reads CASSQGLLNTGELFF. DNA of the CDR3: TGTGCCAGCAGCCAAGGACTGCTAAACACCGGGGAGCTGTTTTTT.

The chain uses TRBV27 and TRBJ2-3, with 7 bases aligning to TRBD1. This CDR3 is built from 14 residues. Unmatched junction bases numbered 6, after V lost 3 bases and J lost 6 bases. Germline V gene data show CDR1 as MNHEY and CDR2 as SMNVEV (reference sequence). CDR3: CASSFEGARDTQYF. As DNA, the CDR3 is TGTGCCAGCAGTTTCGAGGGGGCAAGGGATACGCAGTATTTT.

The chain is built from TRBV6-1 and TRBJ2-7; D ambiguous. V lost 10 bases and J 2 bases, leaving 15 bases between the germline ends. The CDR3 is 13 amino acids. Germline V lookup: CDR1 MNHNS, CDR2 SASEGT. CDR3 protein: CATIQDPTYEQYF. DNA for the CDR3: TGTGCCACCATTCAGGATCCAACCTACGAGCAGTACTTC.

This clone was observed a single time. The chain employs TRBV6-1 and TRBJ2-3; no reliable D call. Trimming cost V 1 base and J 2 bases, with 4 bases left between them. Germline V gene data show CDR1 as MNHNS and CDR2 as SASEGT. The CDR3 is 13 residues long. In nucleotides, the CDR3 is TGTGCCAGCAGTGAAGTTAACACAGATACGCAGTATTTT. Translation gives CASSEVNTDTQYF.

The rearrangement uses TRBV28 and TRBJ2-3; D not resolved. V dropped 5 bases and J dropped 2 bases, with 5 bases sitting between them. The CDR3 consists of 12 residues. Germline V lookup: CDR1 MDHEN, CDR2 SYDVKM. The CDR3 loop is CASSLYTDTQYF. The DNA for the CDR3 is TGTGCCAGCAGTCTCTACACAGATACGCAGTATTTT. The whole variable domain, remainder taken from reference TRBV28 and TRBJ2-3, is DVKVTQSSRYLVKRTGEKVFLECVQDMDHENMFWYRQDPGLGLRLIYFSYDVKMKEKGDIPEGYSVSREKKERFSLILESASTNQTSMYLCASSLYTDTQYFGPGTRLTVL.

V usage is TRBV5-1 and J usage is TRBJ1-4; D is perhaps TRBD1 (6 bases). Germline CDR1 reads SGHRS; CDR2 reads YFSETQ. Trimming cost V 7 bases and J 3 bases, with 13 bases left between them. CDR3 size: 14 residues. The CDR3 here is CASARQAPNEKLFF. CDR3 DNA sequence: TGCGCCAGCGCGAGACAGGCTCCTAATGAAAAACTGTTTTTT.

This clone was counted between two and nine times. This chain uses TRBV15 with TRBJ2-7; TRBD1 is a possible D gene (5 bases). From germline, CDR1 is LNHNV and CDR2 YYDKDF (reference sequence). The ends were cut back, 0 bases at V and 13 bases at J, with 19 bases in the middle. The CDR3 contains 14 residues. CDR3 region: CATSRDRGDGIPYF. CDR3 bases: TGTGCCACCAGCAGAGATAGGGGCGACGGCATACCATACTTC.

This rearrangement joins TRBV21-1 to TRBJ2-7; the table names TRBD2, a call not compared with the DNA. TRBV21-1 is shown as a pseudogene. This CDR3 is built from 16 residues. CDR3 amino acids: CASSTHAGGPPYEQYF. CDR3 nucleotide sequence: TGTGCCAGCAGCACCCATGCCGGGGGGCCTCCCTACGAGCAGTACTTC.

This sequence joins TRBV25-1 and TRBJ2-1, with 16 nucleotides matching TRBD2. Germline CDR1 MGHDK, CDR2 SYGVNS. CDR3 size: 18 residues. The V and J ends lost 7 bases and 3 bases, in that order; junction bases with no gene match: 9. The CDR3 protein is CASNPGTSGGGIYNEQFF. CDR3 nucleotide sequence: TGTGCCAGCAATCCCGGGACTAGCGGGGGGGGAATCTACAATGAGCAGTTCTTC. The whole variable domain, remainder taken from reference TRBV25-1 and TRBJ2-1, is EADIYQTPRYLVIGTGKKITLECSQTMGHDKMYWYQQDPGMELHLIHYSYGVNSTEKGDLSSESTVSRIRTEHFPLTLESARPSHTSQYLCASNPGTSGGGIYNEQFFGPGTRLTVL.